Below, 10 T cell receptor beta chains from the same sample are listed, as sequenced in a study of regulatory T cells in long-lasting Graves disease. Stated time point: newly diagnosed GD, antithyroid drugs for less than 3 months. There was RNA extracted from PBMCs, and the TCR library was made from it. TCR beta libraries were built with iRepertoire HTBI primers and Arm-PCR of CDR3 regions. TCRdb processed the multiplex PCR reads anew with MiXCR; each CDR3 protein has one entry. The sample lists more than 450,000 distinct CDR3 sequences; 12% were seen once. This same sample was also taken into another study, of T cells in Graves' hyperthyroidism and ophthalmopathy.

Specimen: peripheral blood mononuclear cells (PBMCs), collected at new diagnosis, from a patient treated with antithyroid drugs. The receptors derive from a woman between 25 and 40 years old with Graves disease.

J is TRBJ2-4 and V is TRBV2; D gene ambiguous. V lost 1 base to trimming and J lost 7 bases, with 14 bases between them. Germline-derived CDR1 and CDR2 are SNHLY and FYNNEI. CDR3 length equals 15 residues. The CDR3 region is CASSEGRKETNIQYF. The CDR3 bases are TGTGCCAGCAGTGAAGGTAGGAAGGAAACGAACATTCAGTACTTC.

Ten or more counts support this clonotype. V is TRBV12-3 or TRBV12-4 and J is TRBJ1-1; D not certain. The V end was cut by 3 bases, the J end by 2 bases, with 7 bases between. This CDR3 spans 13 amino acids. CDR3 nucleotides: TGTGCCAGCAGTTTTGAACGAAACACTGAAGCTTTCTTT. This encodes CASSFERNTEAFF.

CDR3 nucleotide sequence: TGTGCCAGCAGCTTAGAGCCTACTAGCGGGAGGTCCGAGAAGTATTTT. It yields the protein CASSLEPTSGRSEKYF. The V gene is TRBV7-2, the J gene TRBJ2-3, with 12 positions matching TRBD2. Per germline, CDR1 SGHTA and CDR2 FQGNSA. The V segment lost 1 base and the J segment 13 bases; nucleotides outside the gene matches: 12. The CDR3 consists of 16 residues.

This clonotype showed up many times. This chain joins TRBV6-5 and TRBJ1-2, with D perhaps TRBD1 (5 bases). This CDR3 has 13 residues. V dropped 2 bases and J dropped 2 bases, with 6 bases sitting between them. The V gene's germline CDR1 is MNHEY and CDR2 SVGAGI. This chain's CDR3 is CASSYGGNYGYTF. DNA of the CDR3: TGTGCCAGCAGTTACGGGGGAAACTATGGCTACACCTTC.

This clonotype was counted ten times or more. The chain joins TRBV2 to TRBJ1-5, with 9 bases fitting TRBD1. Germline V lookup: CDR1 SNHLY, CDR2 FYNNEI. The V gene end was trimmed by 6 bases and the J gene end by 5 bases; junction bases not matched to a gene: 5. CDR3 size: 14 residues. The CDR3 DNA reads TGTGCCAGCAGCGTACAGGGGGCGGATCAGCCCCAGCATTTT. Its protein is CASSVQGADQPQHF.

Ten or more counts support this clonotype. V gene TRBV7-3 combines with J gene TRBJ1-1, with 8 bases lining up with TRBD1. Germline values: CDR1 SGHTA, CDR2 FQGTGA. The CDR3 consists of 12 residues. J gave up 7 bases and V 4 bases, and 2 bases lay outside the gene matches. As DNA, the CDR3 is TGTGCCAGCAGCTCTACAGGGGGTGAAGCTTTCTTT. This gives the protein CASSSTGGEAFF.

V usage is TRBV5-6 and J usage is TRBJ2-3; tentatively, D is TRBD1 (5 bases). From germline, CDR1 is SGHDT and CDR2 YYEEEE. With 6 bases removed from V and 0 bases from J, the gap between germline ends came to 14 bases. The CDR3 is made up of 15 amino acids. The CDR3: CASKKGVLSTDTQYF. CDR3 DNA: TGTGCCAGCAAAAAAGGGGTCTTGAGCACAGATACGCAGTATTTT.

The V and J genes are TRBV4-3 and TRBJ2-5; TRBD1 matches at 7 bases. The CDR3 is 14 amino acids. Trimming at V came to 4 bases and at J to 3 bases, leaving 5 bases not matched to a gene. CDR1 is LGHNA, CDR2 YSLEER, per germline. CDR3 amino acids: CASSLRDRKETQYF. The CDR3 DNA reads TGCGCCAGCAGCCTCCGGGACAGAAAAGAGACCCAGTACTTC.

This clonotype was detected many times. V and J are TRBV20-1 and TRBJ2-7; 9 bases map to TRBD2. The CDR3 spans 13 residues. CDR1 DFQATT and CDR2 SNEGSKA come from the germline V gene (reference sequence). V dropped 2 bases and J dropped 3; count of bases not matched to a gene: 2. In DNA form, the CDR3 reads TGCAGTGCTAGACTTAGCGGGAGCTACGAGCAGTACTTC. Its protein product is CSARLSGSYEQYF.

This chain links TRBV6-2 or TRBV6-3 with TRBJ2-7; tentative D call: TRBD1 (5 bases). The V end was cut by 4 bases, the J end by 2 bases, with 15 bases between. Germline CDR1 reads MNHEY; CDR2 reads SVGEGT. The CDR3 contains 15 residues. CDR3 nucleotide sequence: TGTGCCAGCAGTTCGGTAGGGGCATTTACCTACGAGCAGTACTTC. The encoded protein is CASSSVGAFTYEQYF.